This T cell receptor beta chain originates from a study of blood T cell repertoires in COVID-19. The overall study: Spain, Italy and the United States supplied samples that represented acute and convalescent COVID-19.

CDR1 and CDR2 from the germline V gene are SQVTM and ANQGSEA. CDR3 size: 13 residues. Trimming at V came to 4 bases and at J to 5 bases, leaving 2 bases not matched to a gene. Profiling relied on immunoSEQ multiplex PCR, and the TCRdb table lists in-frame clones only, not all of them. The sample carries about 190,000 clones, around 80% recorded once. The sequenced material came from peripheral blood. This chain joins TRBV29-1 and TRBJ2-1, with 10 positions matching TRBD2. The receptor's source is an elderly woman with active or convalescent COVID-19. CDR3 loop: CSVGAGGNNEQFF. The CDR3 DNA sequence: TGCAGCGTTGGAGCGGGGGGGAACAATGAGCAGTTCTTC.